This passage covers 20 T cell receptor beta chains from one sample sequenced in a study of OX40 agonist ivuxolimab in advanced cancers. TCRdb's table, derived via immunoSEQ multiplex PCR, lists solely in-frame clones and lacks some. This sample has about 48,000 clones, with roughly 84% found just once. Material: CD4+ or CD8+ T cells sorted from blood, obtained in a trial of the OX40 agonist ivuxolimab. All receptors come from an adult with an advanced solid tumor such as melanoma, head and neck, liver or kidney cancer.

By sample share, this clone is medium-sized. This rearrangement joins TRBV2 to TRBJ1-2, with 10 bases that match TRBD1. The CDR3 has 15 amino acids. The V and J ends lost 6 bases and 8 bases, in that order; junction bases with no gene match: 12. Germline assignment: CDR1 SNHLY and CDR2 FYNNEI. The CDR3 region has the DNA TGTGCCAGCAGCCGAGACAGGGGGCGCCCAGAGGGCTACACCTTC. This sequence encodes CASSRDRGRPEGYTF.

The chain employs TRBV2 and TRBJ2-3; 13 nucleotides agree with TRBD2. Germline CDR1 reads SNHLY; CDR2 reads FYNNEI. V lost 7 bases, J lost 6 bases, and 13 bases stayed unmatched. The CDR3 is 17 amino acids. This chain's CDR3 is CASIANPGLAGVDTQYF. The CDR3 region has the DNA TGTGCCAGCATTGCCAACCCAGGACTAGCGGGGGTGGATACGCAGTATTTT.

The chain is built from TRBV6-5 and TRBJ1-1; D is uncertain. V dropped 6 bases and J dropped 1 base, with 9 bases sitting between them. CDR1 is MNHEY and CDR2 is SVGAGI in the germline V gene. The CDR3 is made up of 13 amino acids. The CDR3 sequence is CASRRKSNTEAFF. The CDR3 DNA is TGTGCCAGCAGGAGGAAATCGAACACTGAAGCTTTCTTT.

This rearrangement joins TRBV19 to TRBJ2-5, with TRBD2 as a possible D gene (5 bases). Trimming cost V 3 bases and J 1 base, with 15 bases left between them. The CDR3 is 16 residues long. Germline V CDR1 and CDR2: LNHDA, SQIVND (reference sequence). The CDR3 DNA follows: TGTGCCAGTAGTATTGGCTGGGGAGAGGTCCAAGAGACCCAGTACTTC. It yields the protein CASSIGWGEVQETQYF.

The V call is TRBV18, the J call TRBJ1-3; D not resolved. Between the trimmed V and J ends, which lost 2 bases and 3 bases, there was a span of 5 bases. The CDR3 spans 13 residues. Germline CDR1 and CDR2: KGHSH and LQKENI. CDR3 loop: CASSPGDGNTIYF. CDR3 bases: TGTGCCAGCTCACCAGGGGATGGAAACACCATATATTTT.

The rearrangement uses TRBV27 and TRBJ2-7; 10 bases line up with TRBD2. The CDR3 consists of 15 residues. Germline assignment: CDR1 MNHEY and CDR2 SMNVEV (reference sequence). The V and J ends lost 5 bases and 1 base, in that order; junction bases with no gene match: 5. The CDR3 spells CASSPLAGVSYEQYF. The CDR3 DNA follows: TGTGCCAGCAGTCCCCTAGCGGGAGTATCCTACGAGCAGTACTTC.

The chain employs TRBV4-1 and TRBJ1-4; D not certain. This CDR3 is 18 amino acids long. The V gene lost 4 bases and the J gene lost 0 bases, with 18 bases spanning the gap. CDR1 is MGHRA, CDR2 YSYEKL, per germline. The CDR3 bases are TGCGCCAGCAGCCTTAAGCCGGGGATAGTTGCAACTAATGAAAAACTGTTTTTT. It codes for CASSLKPGIVATNEKLFF.

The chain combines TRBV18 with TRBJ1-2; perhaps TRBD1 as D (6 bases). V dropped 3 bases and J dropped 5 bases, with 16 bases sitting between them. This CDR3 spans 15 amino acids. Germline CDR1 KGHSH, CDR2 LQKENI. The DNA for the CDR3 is TGTGCCAGCTCACCGGAAAAAGGGGGTTATTATGGCTACACCTTC. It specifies CASSPEKGGYYGYTF.

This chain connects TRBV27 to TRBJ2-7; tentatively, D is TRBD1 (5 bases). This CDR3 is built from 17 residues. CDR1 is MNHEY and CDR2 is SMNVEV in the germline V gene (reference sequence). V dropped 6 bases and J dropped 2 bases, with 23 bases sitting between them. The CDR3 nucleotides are TGTGCCAGCAGCCGTCATCCAATAGGGGCGACAACCTACGAGCAGTACGTC. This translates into CASSRHPIGATTYEQYV.

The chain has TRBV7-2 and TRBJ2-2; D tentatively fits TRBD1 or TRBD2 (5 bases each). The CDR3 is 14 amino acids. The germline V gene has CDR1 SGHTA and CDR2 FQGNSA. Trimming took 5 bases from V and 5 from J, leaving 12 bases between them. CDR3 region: CASSRGRDTGELFF. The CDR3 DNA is TGTGCCAGCAGCCGGGGCAGGGATACCGGGGAGCTGTTTTTT.

DNA for the CDR3: TGTGCCAGTAGTCCTCACAGGGCCCCCTCCAAAAACATTCAGTACTTC. This sequence encodes CASSPHRAPSKNIQYF. The gene calls are TRBV19 and TRBJ2-4, with a possible D match to TRBD1 (6 bases). CDR3 size: 16 residues. Germline lookup yields CDR1 LNHDA and CDR2 SQIVND (reference sequence). V lost 5 bases and J 2 bases, leaving 16 bases between the germline ends.

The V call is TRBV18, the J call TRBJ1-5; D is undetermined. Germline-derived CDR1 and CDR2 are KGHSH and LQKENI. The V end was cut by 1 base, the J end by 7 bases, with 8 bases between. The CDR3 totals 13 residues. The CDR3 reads CASSPQVGQPQHF. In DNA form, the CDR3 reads TGTGCCAGCTCACCACAGGTAGGGCAGCCCCAGCATTTT.

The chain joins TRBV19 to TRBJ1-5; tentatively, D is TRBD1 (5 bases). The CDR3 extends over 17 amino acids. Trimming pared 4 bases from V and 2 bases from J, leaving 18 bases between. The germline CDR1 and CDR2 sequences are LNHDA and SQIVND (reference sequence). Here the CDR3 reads CASSRHGGDGRNQPQHF. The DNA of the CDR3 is TGTGCCAGTAGTAGACATGGAGGGGACGGCCGCAATCAGCCCCAGCATTTT.

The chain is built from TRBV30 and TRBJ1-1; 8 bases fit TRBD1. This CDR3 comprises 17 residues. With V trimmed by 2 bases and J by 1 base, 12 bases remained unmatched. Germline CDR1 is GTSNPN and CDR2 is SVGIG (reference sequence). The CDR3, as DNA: TGTGCCTGGAGTCGTAGGGACAGGAGGGGCCCGAACACTGAAGCTTTCTTT. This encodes CAWSRRDRRGPNTEAFF.

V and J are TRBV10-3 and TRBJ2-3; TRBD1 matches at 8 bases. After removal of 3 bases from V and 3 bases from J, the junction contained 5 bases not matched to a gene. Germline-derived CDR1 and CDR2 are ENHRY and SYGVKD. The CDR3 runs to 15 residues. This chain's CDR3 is CAISDSRGQTDTQYF. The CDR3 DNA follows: TGTGCCATCAGTGACTCCAGGGGGCAGACAGATACGCAGTATTTT.

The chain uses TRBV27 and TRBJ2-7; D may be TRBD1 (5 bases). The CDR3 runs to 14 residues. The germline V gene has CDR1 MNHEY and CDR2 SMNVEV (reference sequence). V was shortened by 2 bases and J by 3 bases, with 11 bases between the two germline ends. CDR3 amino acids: CASSLGQGHYEQYF. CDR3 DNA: TGTGCCAGCAGTTTAGGGCAGGGTCACTACGAGCAGTACTTC.

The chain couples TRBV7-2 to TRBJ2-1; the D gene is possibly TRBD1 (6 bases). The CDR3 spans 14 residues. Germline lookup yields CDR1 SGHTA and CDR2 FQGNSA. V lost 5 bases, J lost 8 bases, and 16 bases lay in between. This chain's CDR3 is CASSPRIQGYEQFF. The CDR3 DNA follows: TGTGCCAGCAGCCCGCGGATACAGGGCTATGAGCAGTTCTTC.

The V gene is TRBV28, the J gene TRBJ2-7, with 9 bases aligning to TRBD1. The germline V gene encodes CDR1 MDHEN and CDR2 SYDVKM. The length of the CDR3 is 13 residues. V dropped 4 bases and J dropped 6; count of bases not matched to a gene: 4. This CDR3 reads CASSSGQGTEQYV. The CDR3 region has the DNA TGTGCCAGCAGTTCCGGACAGGGGACCGAGCAGTACGTC.

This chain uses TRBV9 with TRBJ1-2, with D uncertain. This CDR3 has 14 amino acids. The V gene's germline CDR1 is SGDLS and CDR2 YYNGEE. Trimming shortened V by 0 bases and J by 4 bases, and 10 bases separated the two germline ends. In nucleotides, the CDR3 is TGTGCCAGCAGCGTAGATATGGATCCCTATGGCTACACCTTC. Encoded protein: CASSVDMDPYGYTF.

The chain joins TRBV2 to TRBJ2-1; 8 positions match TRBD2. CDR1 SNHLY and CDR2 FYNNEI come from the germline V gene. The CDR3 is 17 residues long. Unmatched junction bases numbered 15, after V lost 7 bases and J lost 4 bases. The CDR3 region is CASIRSGGVKAYNEQFF. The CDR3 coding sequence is TGTGCCAGCATCCGAAGCGGGGGCGTGAAAGCGTACAATGAGCAGTTCTTC.